The 26 T cell receptor beta chains reported below all come from one sample, sequenced in a study of blood T cell repertoires in COVID-19. Clones were sequenced by immunoSEQ multiplex PCR, and TCRdb holds only the in-frame ones, with some missing. There are about 130,000 clones in the sample; around 86% occur only once, and roughly 6.7% lies in the top ten. The specimen sequenced was peripheral blood. All receptors derive from a man at least 80 years old with active or convalescent COVID-19.

The V and J genes are TRBV2 and TRBJ1-5, with D uncertain. The CDR3 covers 14 residues. The V gene's germline CDR1 is SNHLY and CDR2 FYNNEI. With 5 bases removed from V and 6 bases from J, the gap between germline ends came to 14 bases. CDR3 in DNA: TGTGCCAGCAGTCCCCAAGGAGGCACTCAGCCCCAGCATTTT. Its translation: CASSPQGGTQPQHF.

This clone was recorded only once. V gene TRBV28 combines with J gene TRBJ1-1, with TRBD1 matching over 8 bases. The V segment lost 6 bases and the J segment 8 bases; nucleotides outside the gene matches: 8. The CDR3 contains 13 residues. Germline V CDR1 and CDR2: MDHEN, SYDVKM. DNA of the CDR3: TGTGCCAGCAGGGGGACAGGCCGCCCCGAAGCTTTCTTT. Protein sequence: CASRGTGRPEAFF.

The chain employs TRBV7-2 and TRBJ2-1, with 8 positions matching TRBD2. Germline-derived CDR1 and CDR2 are SGHTA and FQGNSA. The CDR3 contains 14 residues. J gave up 4 bases and V 2 bases, and 1 base lay outside the gene matches. The CDR3 DNA sequence: TGTGCCAGCAGCTTAAGCGGGGGATACAATGAGCAGTTCTTC. Translated, it gives CASSLSGGYNEQFF.

V usage is TRBV3-1 (or the pseudogene TRBV3-2) and J usage is TRBJ1-4; 9 bases map to TRBD1. V trimming: 2 bases; J trimming: 7 bases; junction bases outside the gene matches: 8. The CDR3 covers 16 residues. The V gene's germline CDR1 is LGHDT and CDR2 YNNKEL (reference sequence). The CDR3 reads CASSQMGGQGGEKLFF. The CDR3 DNA is TGTGCCAGCAGCCAAATGGGGGGACAGGGTGGTGAAAAACTGTTTTTT.

This chain uses TRBV5-1 with TRBJ2-4; TRBD1 aligns across 9 bases. Germline loops: CDR1 SGHRS, CDR2 YFSETQ. The CDR3 consists of 16 residues. V gave up 4 bases and J gave up 5 bases; unmatched junction bases: 10. This CDR3 is CASSEGQGPKENIQYF. The CDR3 DNA sequence: TGCGCCAGCAGCGAGGGACAGGGCCCCAAGGAAAACATTCAGTACTTC.

The genes are TRBV19 and TRBJ1-3, with TRBD1 matching 7 bases. CDR1 and CDR2 (germline): LNHDA, SQIVND (reference sequence). The CDR3 extends over 15 amino acids. With V trimmed by 6 bases and J by 2 bases, 7 bases remained unmatched. CDR3 nucleotides: TGTGCCAGTAGCTCGACAGGGTTGACTGGAAACACCATATATTTT. Its protein product is CASSSTGLTGNTIYF.

The chain links TRBV7-3 to TRBJ2-7; a weak D match, TRBD2 (5 bases). The V gene lost 2 bases and the J gene lost 2 bases, with 10 bases spanning the gap. The CDR3 is made up of 14 amino acids. Germline V gene sequence: CDR1 SGHTA, CDR2 FQGTGA. CDR3 in amino acids: CASSLYQRPYEQYF. The CDR3 DNA sequence: TGTGCCAGCAGCTTATACCAGCGGCCCTACGAGCAGTACTTC.

The rearrangement uses TRBV5-1 and TRBJ1-5; D perhaps matches TRBD1 (5 bases). Germline V gene lookup returns CDR1 SGHRS and CDR2 YFSETQ. The V end was cut by 1 base, the J end by 3 bases, with 11 bases between. The CDR3 is 15 amino acids. CDR3 sequence reads: CASSLYTGPNQPQHF. The CDR3 region has the DNA TGCGCCAGCAGCTTGTACACAGGCCCCAATCAGCCCCAGCATTTT.

The chain joins TRBV6-2 or TRBV6-3 to TRBJ2-7; D is possibly TRBD2 (5 bases). The CDR3 runs to 14 residues. Deletions cut 4 bases from V and 6 bases from J, with 16 bases between. The germline V gene encodes CDR1 MNHEY and CDR2 SVGEGT. Here the CDR3 reads CASSFPRQEGEQYF. CDR3 nucleotides: TGTGCCAGCAGTTTCCCACGACAAGAGGGCGAGCAGTACTTC.

This chain links TRBV5-1 with TRBJ1-1; D remains ambiguous. The CDR3 sequence is 14 residues long. The V and J ends lost 0 bases and 0 bases respectively, with 6 bases between them. Germline assignment: CDR1 SGHRS and CDR2 YFSETQ. The CDR3 nucleotides are TGCGCCAGCAGCTTGGGCCCTATGAACACTGAAGCTTTCTTT. It translates to CASSLGPMNTEAFF.

This clone has just a few counts. The CDR3 protein is CATSALGGREYEQFF. The DNA for the CDR3 is TGTGCCACCAGTGCCCTGGGGGGAAGGGAGTATGAGCAGTTCTTC. The gene calls are TRBV24-1 and TRBJ2-1; a possible D gene is TRBD2 (6 bases). Germline V gene data show CDR1 as KGHDR and CDR2 as SFDVKD. The CDR3 runs to 15 residues. The V and J ends lost 5 bases and 8 bases respectively, with 18 bases between them.

The DNA for the CDR3 is TGTGCCAGCAGTGCAACAGGACAGTCAAACACCGGGGAGCTGTTTTTT. Residues: CASSATGQSNTGELFF. The rearrangement links TRBV6-1 to TRBJ2-2; perhaps TRBD1 as D (6 bases). There are 16 residues in the CDR3. Germline assignment: CDR1 MNHNS and CDR2 SASEGT. Trimming removed 4 bases at V and 2 bases at J, with 14 bases between.

The chain is built from TRBV2 and TRBJ2-7; 10 bases line up with TRBD2. The CDR3 has 15 amino acids. Germline V lookup: CDR1 SNHLY, CDR2 FYNNEI. Trimming cost V 5 bases and J 2 bases; bases outside gene matches: 6. The CDR3 nucleotides read TGTGCCAGCAGTCCCCGGACTAGCGGTACCTACGAGCAGTACTTC. Its protein is CASSPRTSGTYEQYF.

V usage is TRBV13 and J usage is TRBJ2-3, with 11 bases matching TRBD2. The V segment lost 5 bases and the J segment 5 bases; nucleotides outside the gene matches: 6. Germline V gene sequence: CDR1 PRHDT, CDR2 FYEKMQ (reference sequence). The CDR3 runs to 15 residues. The CDR3 DNA follows: TGTGCCAGCAGCCCGACTAGCGGGGCTGGAGATACGCAGTATTTT. Its protein product is CASSPTSGAGDTQYF.

The chain carries TRBV11-3 and TRBJ2-1; weak D call: TRBD1 (6 bases). In germline, CDR1 is SGHNT, CDR2 YENEEA. This CDR3 comprises 13 residues. V was shortened by 2 bases and J by 7 bases, with 9 bases between the two germline ends. CDR3 in DNA: TGTGCCAGCAGCTTAACAGGGCCAAATGAGCAGTTCTTC. The encoded protein is CASSLTGPNEQFF. The full variable domain, rest sourced from reference TRBV11-3 and TRBJ2-1, is EAGVVQSPRYKIIEKKQPVAFWCNPISGHNTLYWYLQNLGQGPELLIRYENEEAVDDSQLPKDRFSAERLKGVDSTLKIQPAELGDSAVYLCASSLTGPNEQFFGPGTRLTVL.

The chain carries TRBV29-1 and TRBJ1-2; a weak D match, TRBD1 (5 bases). The CDR3 is 13 amino acids. Germline CDR1 is SQVTM and CDR2 is ANQGSEA. V shed 7 bases and J shed 0 bases, with 12 bases lying between them. CDR3 in amino acids: CSALTDSNYGYTF. DNA of the CDR3: TGCAGCGCCTTGACAGACTCTAACTATGGCTACACCTTC.

This chain joins TRBV5-6 and TRBJ1-2; tentative D call: TRBD1 (6 bases). The CDR3 sequence is 15 residues long. Germline loops: CDR1 SGHDT, CDR2 YYEEEE. Between the trimmed V and J ends, which lost 2 bases and 4 bases, there was a span of 15 bases. In DNA form, the CDR3 reads TGTGCCAGCAGCTTCGTACAGGGTAACTTCTATGGCTACACCTTC. It encodes CASSFVQGNFYGYTF.

The J gene is TRBJ1-2, the V gene TRBV7-3; the match to TRBD1 covers 8 bases. There are 13 residues in the CDR3. The junction had 3 bases not matched to a gene; V was cut back by 5 bases and J by 4 bases. Germline CDR1 is SGHTA and CDR2 is FQGTGA. For the CDR3, the DNA is TGTGCCAGCAGCCCTGGACAGGGCTATGGCTACACCTTC. Residues: CASSPGQGYGYTF.

This chain uses TRBV28 with TRBJ1-5, with TRBD1 identical over 11 bases. The CDR3 length is 17 residues. The V gene's germline CDR1 is MDHEN and CDR2 SYDVKM. The trim removed 8 bases at V and 0 bases at J, leaving 9 bases unmatched. The CDR3 reads CASLGQGAGYSNQPQHF. In DNA form, the CDR3 reads TGTGCCAGCTTAGGACAGGGGGCGGGATATAGCAATCAGCCCCAGCATTTT.

The chain recombines TRBV12-3 or TRBV12-4 with TRBJ1-2, with D hard to call. The CDR3 is 13 amino acids. Trimming cost V 2 bases and J 0 bases, with 4 bases left between them. Written as DNA, the CDR3 is TGTGCCAGCAGTTTAACATCTAACTATGGCTACACCTTC. Protein sequence: CASSLTSNYGYTF.

The J gene is TRBJ2-7, the V gene TRBV30; D is possibly TRBD1 (6 bases). The CDR3 contains 13 residues. The germline gives CDR1 GTSNPN, CDR2 SVGIG (reference sequence). V gave up 0 bases and J gave up 5 bases, with 11 bases separating them. The CDR3 region has the DNA TGTGCCTGGAGTGTAGGGGCAGGGGACGAGCAGTACTTC. Translation gives CAWSVGAGDEQYF.

This clone showed up just a few times. The V and J genes are TRBV7-9 and TRBJ2-5; perhaps TRBD2 as D (6 bases). Germline V gene sequence: CDR1 SEHNR, CDR2 FQNEAQ (reference sequence). Trimming left V 5 bases short and J 5 bases short, with 15 bases between. This CDR3 region has 14 residues. Here the CDR3 DNA reads TGTGCCAGCAGCCTCGGCGGGGTTGCGGAGACCCAGTACTTC. Residues: CASSLGGVAETQYF.

The rearrangement uses TRBV3-1 (or the pseudogene TRBV3-2) and TRBJ2-7; D not certain. Germline loops: CDR1 LGHDT, CDR2 YNNKEL (reference sequence). V lost 2 bases, J lost 6 bases, and 8 bases lay in between. The CDR3 is 12 residues long. This chain's CDR3 is CASSQSWSEQYF. As DNA, the CDR3 is TGTGCCAGCAGCCAATCCTGGAGCGAGCAGTACTTC.

The V and J genes are TRBV7-8 and TRBJ1-1; D is perhaps TRBD1 (5 bases). The CDR3 is made up of 15 amino acids. The V gene's germline CDR1 is SGHVS and CDR2 FQNEAQ. V lost 3 bases and J 4 bases, leaving 15 bases between the germline ends. The CDR3 region is CASSFGGGTATEAFF. DNA for the CDR3: TGTGCCAGCAGCTTTGGGGGGGGGACGGCCACTGAAGCTTTCTTT.

V is TRBV6-5 and J is TRBJ2-7; TRBD1 matches 7 bases. The CDR3 has 13 amino acids. Losses at the gene ends were 6 bases for V and 3 bases for J; bases not matched to a gene: 5. Germline lookup yields CDR1 MNHEY and CDR2 SVGAGI. The CDR3 DNA reads as TGTGCCAGCAGGTCCCCAGGGGGCTACGAGCAGTACTTC. This codes for CASRSPGGYEQYF.

This rearrangement joins TRBV2 to TRBJ1-3; D not resolved. Trimming shortened V by 2 bases and J by 7 bases, and 3 bases separated the two germline ends. Germline V gene data show CDR1 as SNHLY and CDR2 as FYNNEI. The CDR3 is made up of 11 amino acids. The CDR3 loop is CASSEQNTIYF. The CDR3 nucleotides read TGTGCCAGCAGTGAACAGAACACCATATATTTT.